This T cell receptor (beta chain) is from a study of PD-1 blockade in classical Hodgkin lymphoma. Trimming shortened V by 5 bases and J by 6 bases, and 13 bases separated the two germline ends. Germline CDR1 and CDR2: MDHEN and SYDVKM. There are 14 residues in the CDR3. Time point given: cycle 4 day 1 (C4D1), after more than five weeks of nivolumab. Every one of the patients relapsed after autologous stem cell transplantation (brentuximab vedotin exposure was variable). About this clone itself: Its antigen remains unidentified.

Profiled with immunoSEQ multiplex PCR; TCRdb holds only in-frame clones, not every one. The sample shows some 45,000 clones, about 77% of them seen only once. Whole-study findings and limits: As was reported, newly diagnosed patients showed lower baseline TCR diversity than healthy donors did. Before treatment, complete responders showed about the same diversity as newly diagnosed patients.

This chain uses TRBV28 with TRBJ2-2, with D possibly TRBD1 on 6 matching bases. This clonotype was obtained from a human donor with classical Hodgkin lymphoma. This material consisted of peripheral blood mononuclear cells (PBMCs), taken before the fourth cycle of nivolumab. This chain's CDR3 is CASSRLRGSGELFF. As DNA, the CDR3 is TGTGCCAGCAGTCGGCTCAGGGGCTCCGGGGAGCTGTTTTTT.